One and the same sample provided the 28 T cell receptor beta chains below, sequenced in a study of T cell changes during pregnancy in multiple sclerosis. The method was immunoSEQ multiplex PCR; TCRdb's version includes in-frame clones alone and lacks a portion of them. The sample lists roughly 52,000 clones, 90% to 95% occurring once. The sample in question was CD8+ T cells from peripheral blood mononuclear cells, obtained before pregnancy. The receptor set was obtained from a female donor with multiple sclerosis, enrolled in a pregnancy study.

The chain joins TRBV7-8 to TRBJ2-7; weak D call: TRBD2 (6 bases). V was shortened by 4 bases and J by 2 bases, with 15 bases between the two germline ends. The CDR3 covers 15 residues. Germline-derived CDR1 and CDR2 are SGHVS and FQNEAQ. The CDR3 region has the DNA TGTGCCAGCAGCTCCCGTGGGGCTAGCGCCTACGAGCAGTACTTC. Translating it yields CASSSRGASAYEQYF.

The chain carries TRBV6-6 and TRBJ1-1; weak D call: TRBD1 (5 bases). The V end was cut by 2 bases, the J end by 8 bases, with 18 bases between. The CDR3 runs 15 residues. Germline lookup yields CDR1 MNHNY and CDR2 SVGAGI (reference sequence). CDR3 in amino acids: CASSYGWGGRPEAFF. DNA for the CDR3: TGTGCCAGCAGTTACGGTTGGGGGGGACGGCCAGAAGCTTTCTTT.

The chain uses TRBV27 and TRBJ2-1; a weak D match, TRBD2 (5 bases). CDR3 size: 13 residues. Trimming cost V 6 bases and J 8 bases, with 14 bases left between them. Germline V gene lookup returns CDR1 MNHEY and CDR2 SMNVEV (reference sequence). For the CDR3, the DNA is TGTGCCAGCAGCCTATCTAGCATCTATGAGCAGTTCTTC. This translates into CASSLSSIYEQFF.

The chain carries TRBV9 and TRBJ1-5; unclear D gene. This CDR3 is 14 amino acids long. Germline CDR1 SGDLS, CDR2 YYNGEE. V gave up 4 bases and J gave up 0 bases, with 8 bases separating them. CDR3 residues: CASSPGSSNQPQHF. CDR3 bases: TGTGCCAGCAGCCCGGGGAGTAGCAATCAGCCCCAGCATTTT.

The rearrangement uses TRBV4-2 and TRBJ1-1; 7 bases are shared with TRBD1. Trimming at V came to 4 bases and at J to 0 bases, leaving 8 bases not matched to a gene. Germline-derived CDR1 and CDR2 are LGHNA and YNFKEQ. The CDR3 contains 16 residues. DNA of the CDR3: TGTGCCAGCAGCCGCACCATGGGACAGCTGAACACTGAAGCTTTCTTT. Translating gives CASSRTMGQLNTEAFF.

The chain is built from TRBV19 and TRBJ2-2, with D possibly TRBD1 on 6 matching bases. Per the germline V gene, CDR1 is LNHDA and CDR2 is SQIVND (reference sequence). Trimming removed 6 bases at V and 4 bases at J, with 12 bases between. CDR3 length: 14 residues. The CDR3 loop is CASSPGHLTGELFF. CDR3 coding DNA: TGTGCCAGTAGCCCGGGACACCTCACCGGGGAGCTGTTTTTT.

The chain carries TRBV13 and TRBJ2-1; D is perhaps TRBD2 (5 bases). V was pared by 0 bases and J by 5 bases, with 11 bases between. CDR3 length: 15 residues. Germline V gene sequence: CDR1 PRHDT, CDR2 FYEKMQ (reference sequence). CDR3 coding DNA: TGTGCCAGCAGCTTAGGCGGCGGGCCCAACAATGAGCAGTTCTTC. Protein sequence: CASSLGGGPNNEQFF. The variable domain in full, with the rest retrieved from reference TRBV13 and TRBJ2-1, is AAGVIQSPRHLIKEKRETATLKCYPIPRHDTVYWYQQGPGQDPQFLISFYEKMQSDKGSIPDRFSAQQFSDYHSELNMSSLELGDSALYFCASSLGGGPNNEQFFGPGTRLTVL.

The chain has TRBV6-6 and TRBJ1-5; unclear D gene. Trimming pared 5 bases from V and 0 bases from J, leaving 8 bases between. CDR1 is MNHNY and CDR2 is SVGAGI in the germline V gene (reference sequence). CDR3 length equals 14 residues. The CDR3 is CASSTKPSNQPQHF. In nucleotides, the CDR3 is TGTGCCAGCAGTACAAAACCTAGCAATCAGCCCCAGCATTTT.

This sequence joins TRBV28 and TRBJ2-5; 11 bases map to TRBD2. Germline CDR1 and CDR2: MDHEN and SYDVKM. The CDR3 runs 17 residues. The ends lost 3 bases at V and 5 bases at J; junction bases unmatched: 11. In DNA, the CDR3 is TGTGCCAGCAGTTTCCCTGGACTAGCGGGTTTACCGGAGACCCAGTACTTC. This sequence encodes CASSFPGLAGLPETQYF.

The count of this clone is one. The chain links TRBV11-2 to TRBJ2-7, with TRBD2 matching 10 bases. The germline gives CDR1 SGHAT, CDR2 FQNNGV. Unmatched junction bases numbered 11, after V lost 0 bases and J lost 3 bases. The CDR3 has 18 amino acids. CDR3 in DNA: TGTGCCAGCAGCTTAGATCAAGCTCTCCTAGCGGGAGACTACGAGCAGTACTTC. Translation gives CASSLDQALLAGDYEQYF.

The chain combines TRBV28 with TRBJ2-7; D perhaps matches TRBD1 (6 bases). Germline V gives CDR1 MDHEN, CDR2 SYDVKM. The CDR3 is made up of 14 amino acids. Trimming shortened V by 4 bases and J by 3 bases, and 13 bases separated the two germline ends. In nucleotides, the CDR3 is TGTGCCAGCAGTTCTCCCAAACAGGGCTACGAGCAGTACTTC. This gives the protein CASSSPKQGYEQYF.

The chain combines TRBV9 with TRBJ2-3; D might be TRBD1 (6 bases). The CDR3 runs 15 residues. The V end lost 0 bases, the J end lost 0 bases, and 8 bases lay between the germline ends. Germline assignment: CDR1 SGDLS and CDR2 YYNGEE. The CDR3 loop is CASSVEGQSTDTQYF. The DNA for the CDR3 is TGTGCCAGCAGCGTAGAGGGACAAAGCACAGATACGCAGTATTTT.

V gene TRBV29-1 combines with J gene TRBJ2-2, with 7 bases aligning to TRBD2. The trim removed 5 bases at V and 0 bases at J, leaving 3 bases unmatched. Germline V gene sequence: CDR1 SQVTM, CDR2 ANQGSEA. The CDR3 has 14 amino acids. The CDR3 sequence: CSVRSGANTGELFF. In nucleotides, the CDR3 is TGCAGCGTTAGGAGCGGGGCGAACACCGGGGAGCTGTTTTTT.

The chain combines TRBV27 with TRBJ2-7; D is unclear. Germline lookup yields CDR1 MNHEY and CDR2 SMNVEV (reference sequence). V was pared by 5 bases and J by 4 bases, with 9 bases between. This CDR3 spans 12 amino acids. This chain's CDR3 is CASSDDLYEQYF. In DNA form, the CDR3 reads TGTGCCAGCAGTGACGACTTGTACGAGCAGTACTTC.

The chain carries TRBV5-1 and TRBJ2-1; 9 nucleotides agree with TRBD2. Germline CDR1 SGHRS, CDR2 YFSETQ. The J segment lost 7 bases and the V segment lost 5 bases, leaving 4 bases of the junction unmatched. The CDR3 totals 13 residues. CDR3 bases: TGCGCCAGCAGGGGCGGGAGGGGTAATGAGCAGTTCTTC. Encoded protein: CASRGGRGNEQFF.

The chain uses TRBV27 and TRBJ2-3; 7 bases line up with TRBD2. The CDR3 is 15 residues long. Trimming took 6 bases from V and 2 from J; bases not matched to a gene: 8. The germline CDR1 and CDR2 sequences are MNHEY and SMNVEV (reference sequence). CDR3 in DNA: TGTGCCAGCAGCCCCCCGGGACTACTCACAGATACGCAGTATTTT. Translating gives CASSPPGLLTDTQYF.

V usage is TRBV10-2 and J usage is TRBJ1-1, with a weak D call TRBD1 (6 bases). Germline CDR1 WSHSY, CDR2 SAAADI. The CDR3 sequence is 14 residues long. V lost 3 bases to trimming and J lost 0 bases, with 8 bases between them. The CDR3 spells CASSEGGLNTEAFF. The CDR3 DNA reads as TGCGCCAGCAGTGAAGGGGGATTGAACACTGAAGCTTTCTTT.

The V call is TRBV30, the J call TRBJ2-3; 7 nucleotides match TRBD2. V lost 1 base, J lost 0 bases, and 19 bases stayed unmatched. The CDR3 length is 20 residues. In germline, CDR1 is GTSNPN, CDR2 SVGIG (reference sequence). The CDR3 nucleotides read TGTGCCTGGAGTGGGCCTTGGAGACTAGCAGACGGTCCTAGCACAGATACGCAGTATTTT. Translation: CAWSGPWRLADGPSTDTQYF. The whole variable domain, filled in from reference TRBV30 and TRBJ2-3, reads SQTIHQWPATLVQPVGSPLSLECTVEGTSNPNLYWYRQAAGRGLQLLFYSVGIGQISSEVPQNLSASRPQDRQFILSSKKLLLSDSGFYLCAWSGPWRLADGPSTDTQYFGPGTRLTVL.

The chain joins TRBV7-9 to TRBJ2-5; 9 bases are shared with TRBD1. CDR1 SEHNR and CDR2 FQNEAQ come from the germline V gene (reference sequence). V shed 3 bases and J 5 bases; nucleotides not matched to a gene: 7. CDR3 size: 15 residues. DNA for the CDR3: TGTGCCAGCAGCTTCCGGGACAGGGAGAGGGAGACCCAGTACTTC. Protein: CASSFRDRERETQYF.

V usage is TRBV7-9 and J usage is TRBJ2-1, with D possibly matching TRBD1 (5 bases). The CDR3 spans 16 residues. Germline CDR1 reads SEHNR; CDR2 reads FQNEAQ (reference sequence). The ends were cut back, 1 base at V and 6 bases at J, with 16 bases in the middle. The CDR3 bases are TGTGCCAGCAGCTTAGGACAGAGAAGTGGGGCCAATGAGCAGTTCTTC. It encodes CASSLGQRSGANEQFF.

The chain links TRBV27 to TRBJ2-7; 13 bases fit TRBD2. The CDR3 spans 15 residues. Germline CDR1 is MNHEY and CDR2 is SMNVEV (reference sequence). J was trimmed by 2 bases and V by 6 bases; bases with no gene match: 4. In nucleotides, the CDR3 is TGTGCCAGCAGCCAGGGACTAGCGGGAACCTACGAGCAGTACTTC. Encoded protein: CASSQGLAGTYEQYF.

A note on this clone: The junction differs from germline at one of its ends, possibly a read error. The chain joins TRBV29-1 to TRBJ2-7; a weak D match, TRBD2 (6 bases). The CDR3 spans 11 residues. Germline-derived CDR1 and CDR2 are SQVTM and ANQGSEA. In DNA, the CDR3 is TGCAGCGTTGGGGACGCGGGGTTGCGGCACTTC. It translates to CSVGDAGLRHF.

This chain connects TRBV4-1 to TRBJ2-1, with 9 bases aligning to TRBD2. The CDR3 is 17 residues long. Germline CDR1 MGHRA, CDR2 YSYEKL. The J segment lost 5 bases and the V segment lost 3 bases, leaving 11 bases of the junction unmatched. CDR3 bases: TGCGCCAGCAGCCAGGCCCTTAGCGGGAGTACCAACAATGAGCAGTTCTTC. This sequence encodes CASSQALSGSTNNEQFF.

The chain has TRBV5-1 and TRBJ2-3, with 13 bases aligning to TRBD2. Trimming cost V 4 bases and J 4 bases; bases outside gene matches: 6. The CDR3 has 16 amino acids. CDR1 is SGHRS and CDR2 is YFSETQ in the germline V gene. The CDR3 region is CASSLGLAGVADTQYF. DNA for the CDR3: TGCGCCAGCAGCCTAGGACTAGCGGGAGTGGCAGATACGCAGTATTTT.

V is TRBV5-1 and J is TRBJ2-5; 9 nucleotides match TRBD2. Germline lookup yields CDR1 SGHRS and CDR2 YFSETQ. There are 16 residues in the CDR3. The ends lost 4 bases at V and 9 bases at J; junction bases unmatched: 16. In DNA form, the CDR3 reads TGCGCCAGCAGCCCACCCTTGGCGGGAGGGCCGGTGGCCCAGTACTTC. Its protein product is CASSPPLAGGPVAQYF.

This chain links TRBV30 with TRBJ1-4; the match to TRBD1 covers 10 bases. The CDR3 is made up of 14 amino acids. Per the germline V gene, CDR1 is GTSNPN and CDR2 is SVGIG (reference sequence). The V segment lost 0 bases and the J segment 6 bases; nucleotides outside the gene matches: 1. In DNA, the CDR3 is TGTGCCTGGAGTGTGGGGACAGGGGATGAAAAACTGTTTTTT. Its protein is CAWSVGTGDEKLFF.

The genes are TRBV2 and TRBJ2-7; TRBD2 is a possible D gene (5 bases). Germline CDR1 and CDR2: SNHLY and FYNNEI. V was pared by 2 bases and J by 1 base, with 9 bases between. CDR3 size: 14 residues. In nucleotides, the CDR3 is TGTGCCAGCAGTGAAAGAGACTATTCCTACGAGCAGTACTTC. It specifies CASSERDYSYEQYF.

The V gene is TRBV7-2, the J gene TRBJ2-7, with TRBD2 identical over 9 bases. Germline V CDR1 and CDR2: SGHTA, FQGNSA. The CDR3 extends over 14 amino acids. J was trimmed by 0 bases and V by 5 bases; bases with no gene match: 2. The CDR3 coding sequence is TGTGCCAGCAGCCTTAGCGGGAGCTCCTACGAGCAGTACTTC. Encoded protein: CASSLSGSSYEQYF.